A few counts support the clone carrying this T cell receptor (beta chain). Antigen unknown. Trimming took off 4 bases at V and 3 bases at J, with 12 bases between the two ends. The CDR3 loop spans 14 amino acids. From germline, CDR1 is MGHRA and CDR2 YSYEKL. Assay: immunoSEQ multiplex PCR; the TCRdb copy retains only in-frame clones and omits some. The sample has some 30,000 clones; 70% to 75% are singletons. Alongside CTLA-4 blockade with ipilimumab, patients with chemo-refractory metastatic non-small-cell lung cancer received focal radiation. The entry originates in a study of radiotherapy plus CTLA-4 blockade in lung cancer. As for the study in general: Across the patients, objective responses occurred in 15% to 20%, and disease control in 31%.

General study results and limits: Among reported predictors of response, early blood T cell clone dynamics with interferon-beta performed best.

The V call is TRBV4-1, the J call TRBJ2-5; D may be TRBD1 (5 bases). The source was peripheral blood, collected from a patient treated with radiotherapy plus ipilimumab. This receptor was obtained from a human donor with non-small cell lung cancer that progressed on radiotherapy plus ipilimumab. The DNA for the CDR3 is TGCGCCAGCAGCCCCCTGCTAGGGGAAGAGACCCAGTACTTC. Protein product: CASSPLLGEETQYF.